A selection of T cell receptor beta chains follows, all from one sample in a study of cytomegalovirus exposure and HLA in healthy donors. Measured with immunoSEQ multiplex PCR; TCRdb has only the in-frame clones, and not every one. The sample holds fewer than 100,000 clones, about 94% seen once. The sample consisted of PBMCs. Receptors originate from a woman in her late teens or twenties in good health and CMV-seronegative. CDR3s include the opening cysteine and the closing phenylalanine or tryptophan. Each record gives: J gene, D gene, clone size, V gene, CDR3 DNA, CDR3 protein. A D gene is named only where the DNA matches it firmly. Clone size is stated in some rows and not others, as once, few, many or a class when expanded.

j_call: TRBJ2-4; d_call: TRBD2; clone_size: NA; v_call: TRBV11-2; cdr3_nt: TGTGCCAGCAGTTCGACTGGTGGGGGGGACATTCAGTACTTC; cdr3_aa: CASSSTGGGDIQYF
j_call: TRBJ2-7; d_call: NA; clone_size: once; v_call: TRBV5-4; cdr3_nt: TGTGCCAGCAGCTCCCGCGCAGGGATGGGGGGCGAGCAGTACTTC; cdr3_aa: CASSSRAGMGGEQYF
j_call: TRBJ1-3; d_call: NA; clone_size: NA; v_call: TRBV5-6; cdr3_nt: TGTGCCAGCAGCTTGGGGGGCAACTCTGGAAACACCATATATTTT; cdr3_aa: CASSLGGNSGNTIYF
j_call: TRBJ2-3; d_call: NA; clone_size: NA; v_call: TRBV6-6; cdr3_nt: TGTGCCAGCAGTTACGGTCGTGAGTCCGATACGCAGTATTTT; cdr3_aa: CASSYGRESDTQYF
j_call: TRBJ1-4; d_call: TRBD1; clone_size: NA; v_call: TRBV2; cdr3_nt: TGTGCCAGCAGTGGATCCGGGGACAGGGGGTATGAAAAACTGTTTTTT; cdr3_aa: CASSGSGDRGYEKLFF
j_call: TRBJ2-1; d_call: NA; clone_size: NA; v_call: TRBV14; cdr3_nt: TGTGCCAGCAGCCCCGGGACCTACAATGAGCAGTTCTTC; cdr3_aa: CASSPGTYNEQFF
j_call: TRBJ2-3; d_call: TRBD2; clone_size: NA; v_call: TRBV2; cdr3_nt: TGTGCCAGCAGTCCCCCTAGCGGATACACAGATACGCAGTATTTT; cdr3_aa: CASSPPSGYTDTQYF
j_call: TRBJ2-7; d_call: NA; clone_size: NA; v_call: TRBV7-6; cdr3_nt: TGTGCCAGCAGCTTAGTTGGAGGGAGCTCCTACGAGCAGTACTTC; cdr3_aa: CASSLVGGSSYEQYF
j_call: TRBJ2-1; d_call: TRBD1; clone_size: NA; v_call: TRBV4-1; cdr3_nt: TGCGCCAGCAGCCAGGACAGGGAGAATGAGCAGTTCTTC; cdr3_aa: CASSQDRENEQFF
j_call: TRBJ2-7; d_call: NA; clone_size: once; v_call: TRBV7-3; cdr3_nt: TGTGCCAGCAGCTTAGCCAGCGGATCCTCCTACGAGCAGTACTTC; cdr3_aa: CASSLASGSSYEQYF
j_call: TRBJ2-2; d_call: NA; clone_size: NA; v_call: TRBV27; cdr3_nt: TGTGCCAGCAGTTTATTGGGCAGGAGGACCGGGGAGCTGTTTTTT; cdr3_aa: CASSLLGRRTGELFF
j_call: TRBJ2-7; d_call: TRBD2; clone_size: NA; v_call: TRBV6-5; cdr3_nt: TGTGCCAGCAGTAGATCTAGCGGGGAGACCTACGAGCAGTACTTC; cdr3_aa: CASSRSSGETYEQYF
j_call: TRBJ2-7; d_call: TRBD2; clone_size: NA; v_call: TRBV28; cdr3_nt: TGTGCCAGCAGTTTACCTGGGACTAGCGATTCGTACTTC; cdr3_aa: CASSLPGTSDSYF
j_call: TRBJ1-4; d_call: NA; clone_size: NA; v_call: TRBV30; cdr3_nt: TGTGCCTGGAGTCTGATGGCGTATGGACAGCCGAATGAAAAACTGTTTTTT; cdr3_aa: CAWSLMAYGQPNEKLFF
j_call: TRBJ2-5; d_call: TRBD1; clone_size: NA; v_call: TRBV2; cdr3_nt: TGTGCCAGCAGTGACCAAGTAGACAGGGTTGAGACCCAGTACTTC; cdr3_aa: CASSDQVDRVETQYF
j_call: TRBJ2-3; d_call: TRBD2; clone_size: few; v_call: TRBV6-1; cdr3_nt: TGTGCCAGCAGTGAATTGAGTGGGACTAGCGGGAGCTCAGATACGCAGTATTTT; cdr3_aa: CASSELSGTSGSSDTQYF
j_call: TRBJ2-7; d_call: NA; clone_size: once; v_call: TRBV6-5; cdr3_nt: TGTGCCAGCAGTTACCGTGACAGTGAACTCTACGAGCAGTACTTC; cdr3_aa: CASSYRDSELYEQYF